This T cell receptor beta chain was obtained from a study of control samples from healthy donors and cancer patients. CDR3 length equals 14 residues. Between the trimmed V and J ends, which lost 4 bases and 8 bases, there was a span of 18 bases. Measured with immunoSEQ multiplex PCR; TCRdb has only the in-frame clones, and not every one. The repertoire holds 150,000 to 200,000 clones, with roughly 88% as singletons. The chain recombines TRBV5-3 with TRBJ1-2; possibly TRBD1 for D (5 bases). TRBV5-3 belongs to the ORF category, with a function that is uncertain. Sequenced sample: blood. This receptor was obtained from a woman aged 25 to 45 in good health. CDR3 in amino acids: CARSTPGTTEGYTF. The CDR3, as DNA: TGTGCCAGAAGCACGCCAGGGACTACTGAGGGCTACACCTTC.